The sequence of this TCR beta chain was determined in a study of OX40 agonist ivuxolimab in advanced cancers. Across the whole study: Prior anti-PD-1, anti-PD-L1 or anti-CTLA-4 therapy did not bar entry, and roughly 40% had some. Findings and limits, study-wide: CD4+ and CD8+ blood T cells expanded clonally by week 6 at 0.1 to 3.0 mg/kg. Partial responders dosed at 0.1-3.0 mg/kg displayed clonal expansion ranking among the lowest.

Trimming stripped 5 bases from V and 8 bases from J, with 21 bases between. The CDR3 contains 15 residues. Per germline, CDR1 LGHNA and CDR2 YNFKEQ. About this clone itself: Its specificity is not known.

Sequenced by immunoSEQ multiplex PCR; TCRdb stores in-frame clones only, minus some. The sample lists roughly 56,000 clones; more than 75% were seen once. The TCR comes from an adult with an advanced solid tumor such as melanoma, head and neck, liver or kidney cancer. The chain combines TRBV4-2 with TRBJ1-2, with D perhaps TRBD1 (6 bases). Sequencing used CD4+ or CD8+ T cells sorted from blood, obtained in a trial of the OX40 agonist ivuxolimab. CDR3 sequence: CASSTAGTLGGGYTF. The CDR3 nucleotides read TGTGCCAGCAGCACCGCGGGGACCTTAGGGGGGGGCTACACCTTC.